These 28 T cell receptor beta chains were all obtained from the same sample, sequenced in a study of blood T cell repertoires in COVID-19. The repertoire was sequenced with immunoSEQ multiplex PCR; TCRdb's copy has only in-frame clones and lacks some. The sample includes 250,000 to 300,000 clones, just under 90% of them seen just once. The sequenced sample consisted of peripheral blood. The source of these receptors is a woman between 50 and 59 years old with COVID-19, enrolled during active disease.

This clone has just a few counts. The chain links TRBV2 to TRBJ1-3, with 11 bases that match TRBD1. The CDR3 length is 15 residues. V dropped 8 bases and J dropped 3; count of bases not matched to a gene: 6. The germline V gene has CDR1 SNHLY and CDR2 FYNNEI. The CDR3 reads CASLGQGASGNTIYF. The CDR3 region has the DNA TGTGCCAGCCTTGGACAGGGGGCTAGTGGAAACACCATATATTTT.

This clone was counted a few times. The J gene is TRBJ1-2, the V gene TRBV12-3 or TRBV12-4; D is unresolved. This CDR3 is 13 amino acids long. The germline V and J ends were trimmed by 2 bases and 4 bases, with 8 bases remaining between them. CDR3 loop: CASSLPSLYGYTF. The CDR3 coding sequence is TGTGCCAGCAGTTTACCTTCACTCTATGGCTACACCTTC.

The rearrangement uses TRBV6-5 and TRBJ1-2, with 9 bases identical to TRBD1. The CDR3 totals 12 residues. Germline V gives CDR1 MNHEY, CDR2 SVGAGI. V shed 6 bases, J shed 11 bases, and the junction held 7 bases outside the gene matches. CDR3 in amino acids: CASREGTGKYTF. CDR3 nucleotides: TGTGCCAGCAGAGAGGGGACAGGGAAATACACCTTC.

This chain uses TRBV6-5 with TRBJ1-2; maybe TRBD1 (6 bases). The CDR3 spans 15 residues. Germline V gene sequence: CDR1 MNHEY, CDR2 SVGAGI. Trimming pared 6 bases from V and 0 bases from J, leaving 14 bases between. CDR3 sequence reads: CASRLTGSPNYGYTF. The CDR3 region has the DNA TGTGCCAGCAGGTTAACAGGGAGCCCTAACTATGGCTACACCTTC.

The J gene is TRBJ1-5, the V gene TRBV6-5; 7 nucleotides line up with TRBD1. Germline V gene lookup returns CDR1 MNHEY and CDR2 SVGAGI. Germline trimming cut 6 bases from V and 2 bases from J; bases unmatched to any gene: 4. This CDR3 region has 14 residues. Here the CDR3 DNA reads TGTGCCAGCAGCCCCACAGGGGGCAATCAGCCCCAGCATTTT. Protein product: CASSPTGGNQPQHF.

As concerns this clone: The same CDR3 arises from other DNA sequences in this sample as well. V is TRBV6-1 and J is TRBJ1-1; D is ambiguous. Trimming shortened V by 1 base and J by 1 base, and 7 bases separated the two germline ends. This CDR3 is built from 14 residues. CDR1 and CDR2 from the germline V gene are MNHNS and SASEGT. The CDR3 DNA reads as TGTGCCAGCAGTGAAGATTACAGGAACACTGAAGCTTTCTTT. Translation gives CASSEDYRNTEAFF.

The J gene is TRBJ1-2, the V gene TRBV11-2; TRBD1 is a possible D gene (6 bases). This CDR3 has 13 amino acids. From germline, CDR1 is SGHAT and CDR2 FQNNGV. V was pared by 0 bases and J by 5 bases, with 7 bases between. For the CDR3, the DNA is TGTGCCAGCAGCTTAGACAGGGGATATGGCTACACCTTC. Its translation is CASSLDRGYGYTF.

The J gene is TRBJ1-6, the V gene TRBV7-2; 9 nucleotides line up with TRBD1. Germline V gene sequence: CDR1 SGHTA, CDR2 FQGNSA. The CDR3 consists of 14 residues. V lost 4 bases to trimming and J lost 9 bases; unmatched junction nucleotides: 4. CDR3 DNA sequence: TGTGCCAGCAGCTCACAGGGGGCAGCTTCACCCCTCCACTTT. Residues: CASSSQGAASPLHF.

The chain recombines TRBV30 with TRBJ2-1; maybe TRBD2 (6 bases). The CDR3 has 12 residues. Trimming shortened V by 4 bases and J by 9 bases, and 13 bases separated the two germline ends. Germline lookup yields CDR1 GTSNPN and CDR2 SVGIG (reference sequence). The chain's CDR3 is CAWTWGGGEQFF. The DNA of the CDR3 is TGTGCCTGGACATGGGGAGGTGGTGAGCAGTTCTTC.

The count of this clone is one. The V gene is TRBV28, the J gene TRBJ1-2, with D maybe TRBD1 (6 bases). Trimming removed 6 bases from V and 4 bases from J, with 15 bases in between. Germline V lookup: CDR1 MDHEN, CDR2 SYDVKM. The CDR3 covers 14 residues. The CDR3 sequence is CASSPGAGVYGYTF. The CDR3 DNA reads as TGTGCCAGCAGCCCTGGGGCAGGGGTCTATGGCTACACCTTC.

This chain links TRBV27 with TRBJ2-5; D not certain. CDR1 is MNHEY, CDR2 SMNVEV, per germline (reference sequence). V was cut by 6 bases and J by 2 bases, with 7 bases left in between. The CDR3 totals 12 residues. The CDR3 spells CASRLSQETQYF. In nucleotides, the CDR3 is TGTGCCAGCAGACTCTCTCAAGAGACCCAGTACTTC.

The rearrangement joins TRBV3-1 (or the pseudogene TRBV3-2) to TRBJ2-6; 11 bases fit TRBD2. The CDR3 runs to 17 residues. Germline V gene sequence: CDR1 LGHDT, CDR2 YNNKEL (reference sequence). The V and J ends lost 3 bases and 2 bases, in that order; junction bases with no gene match: 3. CDR3 region: CASSQISGRAGANVLTF. The CDR3, as DNA: TGTGCCAGCAGCCAGATTAGCGGGAGGGCTGGGGCCAACGTCCTGACTTTC.

The chain couples TRBV9 to TRBJ2-7; D might be TRBD2 (6 bases). Germline loops: CDR1 SGDLS, CDR2 YYNGEE. Trimming pared 0 bases from V and 0 bases from J, leaving 10 bases between. The CDR3 totals 15 residues. The CDR3 protein is CASSVGGGNSYEQYF. CDR3 coding DNA: TGTGCCAGCAGCGTAGGCGGCGGGAACTCCTACGAGCAGTACTTC.

This chain uses TRBV9 with TRBJ1-5; possible D gene TRBD1, 5 bases. CDR3 length: 12 residues. Looked up from germline, CDR1 is SGDLS and CDR2 is YYNGEE. Trimming removed 3 bases from V and 7 bases from J, with 8 bases in between. The CDR3 coding sequence is TGTGCCAGCAGCGCGGGGGGACAGCCCCAGCATTTT. Its translation is CASSAGGQPQHF. The whole variable domain, filled in from reference TRBV9 and TRBJ1-5, reads DSGVTQTPKHLITATGQRVTLRCSPRSGDLSVYWYQQSLDQGLQFLIQYYNGEERAKGNILERFSAQQFPDLHSELNLSSLELGDSALYFCASSAGGQPQHFGDGTRLSIL.

J is TRBJ2-1 and V is TRBV4-1; tentatively, D is TRBD2 (5 bases). The CDR3 consists of 14 residues. V gave up 1 base and J gave up 8 bases, with 12 bases separating them. The germline CDR1 and CDR2 sequences are MGHRA and YSYEKL. CDR3 DNA: TGCGCCAGCAGCCAAGTGCGGGCTTTAGATGAGCAGTTCTTC. Translating gives CASSQVRALDEQFF.

This clone was observed a few times. The chain uses TRBV7-8 and TRBJ2-7, with 8 positions matching TRBD2. The CDR3 sequence is 15 residues long. Germline V gene sequence: CDR1 SGHVS, CDR2 FQNEAQ. The trim removed 1 base at V and 6 bases at J, leaving 8 bases unmatched. In nucleotides, the CDR3 is TGTGCCAGCAGCTTAGTATCCAGCGGGAGCCGCGAGCAGTACTTC. Translating gives CASSLVSSGSREQYF.

The chain carries TRBV5-1 and TRBJ2-5; 8 bases are a match to TRBD2. The ends lost 1 base at V and 1 base at J; junction bases unmatched: 9. The germline gives CDR1 SGHRS, CDR2 YFSETQ. The CDR3 has 17 residues. CDR3 DNA: TGCGCCAGCAGCTTGTTGGGGTTTAGCGGGACCCAAGAGACCCAGTACTTC. This encodes CASSLLGFSGTQETQYF.

The chain links TRBV7-5 to TRBJ1-5. TRBV7-5 corresponds to a pseudogene. The CDR3 loop spans 19 amino acids. The CDR3 sequence: CARSIPLDGEIGSNQPQHF. CDR3 DNA: TGTGCCAGAAGCATACCTCTTGACGGGGAGATTGGAAGCAATCAGCCCCAGCATTTT.

V gene TRBV29-1 combines with J gene TRBJ1-2; no clear D. Germline assignment: CDR1 SQVTM and CDR2 ANQGSEA. The CDR3 runs to 11 residues. The DNA for the CDR3 is TGCAGTGCCGCACCAGTCTATGGCTACACCTTC. Translating gives CSAAPVYGYTF.

The chain has TRBV29-1 and TRBJ1-1; 9 positions match TRBD1. Germline V lookup: CDR1 SQVTM, CDR2 ANQGSEA. The CDR3 consists of 15 residues. Trimming cost V 5 bases and J 2 bases; bases outside gene matches: 9. CDR3 protein: CSVNRKGQGNTEAFF. The CDR3 DNA follows: TGCAGCGTTAACCGAAAGGGACAGGGTAACACTGAAGCTTTCTTT. Full variable domain (missing parts from reference TRBV29-1 and TRBJ1-1): SAVISQKPSRDICQRGTSLTIQCQVDSQVTMMFWYRQQPGQSLTLIATANQGSEATYESGFVIDKFPISRPNLTFSTLTVSNMSPEDSSIYLCSVNRKGQGNTEAFFGQGTRLTVV.

V usage is TRBV27 and J usage is TRBJ2-1, with D maybe TRBD1 (6 bases). Per germline, CDR1 MNHEY and CDR2 SMNVEV (reference sequence). The CDR3 consists of 15 residues. Trimming removed 3 bases at V and 4 bases at J, with 13 bases between. In DNA form, the CDR3 reads TGTGCCAGCAGTTTCCCGGGACATTATTACAATGAGCAGTTCTTC. Translation: CASSFPGHYYNEQFF.

This clone was recorded once. This chain joins TRBV29-1 and TRBJ1-2; 9 bases align to TRBD1. CDR1 and CDR2 from the germline V gene are SQVTM and ANQGSEA. V dropped 6 bases and J dropped 8; count of bases not matched to a gene: 7. The CDR3 contains 12 residues. CDR3 loop: CSVWDRVGGYTF. The CDR3 DNA reads as TGCAGCGTATGGGACAGGGTAGGCGGCTACACCTTC.

The chain has TRBV6-4 and TRBJ2-1, with 8 nucleotides matching TRBD2. Germline loops: CDR1 MRHNA, CDR2 SNTAGT. The CDR3 sequence is 13 residues long. V dropped 2 bases and J dropped 8; count of bases not matched to a gene: 2. DNA of the CDR3: TGTGCCAGCAGTGACGGGACTAGTCATGAGCAGTTCTTC. Residues: CASSDGTSHEQFF.

The genes are TRBV3-1 (or the pseudogene TRBV3-2) and TRBJ1-1; tentatively, D is TRBD1 (5 bases). V was clipped by 4 bases and J by 8 bases, with 8 bases between them. Germline values: CDR1 LGHDT, CDR2 YNNKEL (reference sequence). This CDR3 comprises 11 residues. CDR3 region: CASSLQGEAFF. As DNA, the CDR3 is TGTGCCAGCAGCCTGCAGGGAGAAGCTTTCTTT.

Here the CDR3 DNA reads TGTGCCAGCAGGGGACAGGGGGATGGTCAGCCCCAGCATTTT. Its protein product is CASRGQGDGQPQHF. The V gene is TRBV2, the J gene TRBJ1-5; TRBD1 matches 11 bases. The CDR3 sequence is 14 residues long. In germline, CDR1 is SNHLY, CDR2 FYNNEI. With V trimmed by 6 bases and J by 6 bases, 4 bases remained unmatched.

The chain joins TRBV7-9 to TRBJ2-1; 7 nucleotides line up with TRBD1. CDR1 is SEHNR and CDR2 is FQNEAQ in the germline V gene (reference sequence). The CDR3 spans 13 residues. Trimming cost V 8 bases and J 7 bases; bases outside gene matches: 8. As DNA, the CDR3 is TGTGCCAGCGGCGACAGGGCGCGGAATGAGCAGTTCTTC. This gives the protein CASGDRARNEQFF. Complete variable domain (other parts from reference TRBV7-9 and TRBJ2-1): DTGVSQNPRHKITKRGQNVTFRCDPISEHNRLYWYRQTLGQGPEFLTYFQNEAQLEKSRLLSDRFSAERPKGSFSTLEIQRTEQGDSAMYLCASGDRARNEQFFGPGTRLTVL.

This chain connects TRBV7-3 to TRBJ1-3; D ambiguous. Germline values: CDR1 SGHTA, CDR2 FQGTGA. Trimming removed 0 bases at V and 7 bases at J, with 10 bases between. The CDR3 length is 14 residues. DNA for the CDR3: TGTGCCAGCAGCTTAACCGGGTCCGGGAACACCATATATTTT. This encodes CASSLTGSGNTIYF.

Turning to this clone: Additional DNA sequences in this sample encode the identical CDR3. The V and J genes are TRBV5-1 and TRBJ1-6, with 9 bases fitting TRBD1. Germline CDR1 is SGHRS and CDR2 is YFSETQ. The CDR3 loop spans 16 amino acids. With V trimmed by 0 bases and J by 6 bases, 4 bases remained unmatched. The CDR3 nucleotides are TGCGCCAGCAGCTTGGCGGGACAGGGTCTTAATTCACCCCTCCACTTT. Its translation is CASSLAGQGLNSPLHF.